This T cell receptor (beta chain) was identified in a study of glioma-infiltrating T cells after dendritic cell vaccination. Background on the study: Treatment, given 2003 to 2012, was autologous tumor lysate-pulsed dendritic cell vaccination.

CDR1 MNHEY and CDR2 SMNVEV come from the germline V gene (reference sequence). This CDR3 is 12 amino acids long. V lost 2 bases and J 5 bases, leaving 6 bases between the germline ends. The immunoSEQ assay amplified TCRB CDR3 from up to roughly 2 ug DNA. The PCR used 60 V beta and 13 J beta primers. The assay was immunoSEQ multiplex PCR, and TCRdb's table has in-frame clones only and misses some. The repertoire consists of about 49,000 clones, with 65% to 90% occurring once and the leading ten covering more than 9.5%. The chain is built from TRBV27 and TRBJ1-2, with D possibly being TRBD1 (5 bases). The sample was blood, taken before dendritic cell vaccination. The TCR originated in a human donor with glioblastoma. Here the CDR3 DNA reads TGTGCCAGCAGTTTAAAGGGGTATGGCTACACCTTC. Translating gives CASSLKGYGYTF.